These T cell receptor beta chains were read from a single sample in a study of T cells after yellow fever vaccination. TCRdb passed the 5' RACE reads through MiXCR, listing each CDR3 protein once. This sample has about 340,000 distinct CDR3 sequences, with roughly 4.3% found just once. The sequencing here drew on PBMCs, taken 5 days after the yellow fever booster vaccination. All receptors derive from a man aged 18 to 30 who received the YFV17D yellow fever vaccine. The CDR3 runs from the conserved cysteine through the conserved F or W. A D gene is named only where the DNA matches it firmly.

cdr3_aa	v_call	j_call	d_call
CASTLGVGYTF	TRBV5-4	TRBJ1-2	NA
CSAKRGNEQFF	TRBV20-1	TRBJ2-1	NA
CASSLRPGRVDNEQFF	TRBV7-8	TRBJ2-1	NA
CAWRLKDSSGNTIYF	TRBV30	TRBJ1-3	NA
CASSQDLRVPKPQAFF	TRBV4-1	TRBJ1-1	NA
CASRGAGGSDEQFF	TRBV6-2/TRBV6-3	TRBJ2-1	TRBD1
CASSLNSGRNTGELFF	TRBV7-3	TRBJ2-2	NA
CASTQTGTDNSPLHF	TRBV12-3/TRBV12-4	TRBJ1-6	TRBD1
CASSHTQETQYF	TRBV12-3/TRBV12-4	TRBJ2-5	NA
CASSFSRWAQRSMGELFF	TRBV5-4	TRBJ2-2	NA
CASSPWGWQDEQFF	TRBV18	TRBJ2-1	NA
CATSREQGSYEQYF	TRBV15	TRBJ2-7	NA
CATSRGLSQETQYF	TRBV15	TRBJ2-5	NA
CASSLSDATNEKLFF	TRBV5-1	TRBJ1-4	NA
CASSVWGSSDNEQFF	TRBV9	TRBJ2-1	NA
CSALGTGAQETQYF	TRBV20-1	TRBJ2-5	TRBD1
CASSQDPGQGDKAFF	TRBV4-3	TRBJ1-1	TRBD1
CASSPGPFYEQYF	TRBV7-2	TRBJ2-7	NA
CASSLLGGRRNEQFF	TRBV5-4	TRBJ2-1	NA
CASSSPTPTNEKLFF	TRBV7-2	TRBJ1-4	NA
CSAKIRGLNTEAFF	TRBV29-1	TRBJ1-1	NA
CASSPGTGINTEAFF	TRBV12-3/TRBV12-4	TRBJ1-1	TRBD1
CASAHPGHPQDTQYF	TRBV12-5	TRBJ2-3	NA
CSAKEGAGVETQYF	TRBV20-1	TRBJ2-5	TRBD1
CAITAGGTDTQYF	TRBV10-3	TRBJ2-3	NA
CSPLPRGTSQETQYF	TRBV20-1	TRBJ2-5	NA
CASSREDQGYGYTF	TRBV4-2	TRBJ1-2	NA
CASSYEQRQAGGYTF	TRBV6-5	TRBJ1-2	NA
CASSVLAGVGRLNTGELFF	TRBV9	TRBJ2-2	TRBD2
CASSSQGPTYNEQFF	TRBV6-6	TRBJ2-1	NA
CASMRTHTVYEQYF	TRBV2	TRBJ2-7	NA
CASSYSTTVGRTGWTYEQYF	TRBV6-2/TRBV6-3	TRBJ2-7	TRBD1
CASSSTVGGYTF	TRBV28	TRBJ1-2	NA
CASRQGAQNIQYF	TRBV13	TRBJ2-4	TRBD1
CASSDRGESYEQYF	TRBV6-6	TRBJ2-7	TRBD1
CASSLLLAGGLQETQYF	TRBV12-3/TRBV12-4	TRBJ2-5	TRBD2
CASSQGAGLLGEQYF	TRBV3-1	TRBJ2-7	NA
CASSQDRRVREAFF	TRBV3-1	TRBJ1-1	NA
CASSISGAPGTQYF	TRBV3-1	TRBJ2-5	TRBD2
CASSLGEGIWTEAFF	TRBV5-1	TRBJ1-1	NA
CASSFDRGGGYTF	TRBV9	TRBJ1-2	TRBD1
CASSLDGGGRTEAFF	TRBV5-1	TRBJ1-1	NA
CASSSRQGLDTQYF	TRBV11-3	TRBJ2-3	TRBD1
CASSVTQGGQGFGNTEAFF	TRBV9	TRBJ1-1	NA
CASSRDQGLQETQYF	TRBV6-2/TRBV6-3	TRBJ2-5	NA
CASSFSSGGLF	TRBV5-6	TRBJ2-1	TRBD2
CASSPVRNTEAFF	TRBV12-3/TRBV12-4	TRBJ1-1	NA
CASSQDSSDLTRVLTF	TRBV4-1	TRBJ2-6	NA
CASSWGYNSPLHF	TRBV7-2	TRBJ1-6	NA
CASSIRLPGQPQHF	TRBV19	TRBJ1-5	NA
CSADSGQGSYNEQFF	TRBV20-1	TRBJ2-1	TRBD1
CASSLVPGEAFF	TRBV7-9	TRBJ1-1	NA
CASSLNKYNEQFF	TRBV7-8	TRBJ2-1	NA
CASSQGGAGENIQYF	TRBV5-4	TRBJ2-4	NA